This TCR beta chain was sequenced during a study of tumor and adjacent non-tumor tissue in lung cancer. General study results and limits: Normal lung showed higher cumulative top 100 clone frequency than tumor.

Comments on this clonotype: Its antigen remains unidentified. Given a much more abundant clone one base away, this may be a read error. The CDR3 ends on some other residue instead of the conserved phenylalanine or tryptophan, so this is likely a read error.

TCRbeta libraries were built with three rounds of nested PCR, modified from ARM-PCR. TCRdb reprocessed the multiplex PCR reads with MiXCR, giving one entry per CDR3 protein. The sample records roughly 150,000 distinct CDR3 sequences, around 61% being singletons. CDR3 size: 14 residues. The V segment lost 5 bases and the J segment 5 bases; nucleotides outside the gene matches: 8. Germline V CDR1 and CDR2: MNHEY, SVGAGI. RNA was extracted from bulk tissue without any cell sorting. V is TRBV6-5 and J is TRBJ2-5; TRBD1 agrees at 7 bases. The sequencing sample was made of lung tumor tissue. The receptor's source is a man aged 60 to 75 with small cell lung cancer. The CDR3 spells CASSRGQLRETQYL. The CDR3, as DNA: TGTGCCAGCAGTCGGGGACAGTTGAGGGAGACCCAGTACCTC.